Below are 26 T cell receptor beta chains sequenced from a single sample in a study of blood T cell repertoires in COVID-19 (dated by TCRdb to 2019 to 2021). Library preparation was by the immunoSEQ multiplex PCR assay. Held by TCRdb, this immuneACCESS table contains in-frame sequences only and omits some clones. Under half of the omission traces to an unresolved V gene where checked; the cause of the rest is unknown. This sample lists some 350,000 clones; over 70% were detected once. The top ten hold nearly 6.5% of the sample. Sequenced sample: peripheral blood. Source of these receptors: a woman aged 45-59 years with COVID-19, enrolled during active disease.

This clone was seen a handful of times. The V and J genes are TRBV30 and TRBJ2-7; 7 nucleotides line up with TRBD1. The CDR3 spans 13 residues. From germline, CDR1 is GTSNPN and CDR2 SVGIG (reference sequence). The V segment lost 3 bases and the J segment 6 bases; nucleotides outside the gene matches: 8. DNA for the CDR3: TGTGCCTGGAGACAGGGGTCCCTGGGCGAGCAGTACTTC. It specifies CAWRQGSLGEQYF.

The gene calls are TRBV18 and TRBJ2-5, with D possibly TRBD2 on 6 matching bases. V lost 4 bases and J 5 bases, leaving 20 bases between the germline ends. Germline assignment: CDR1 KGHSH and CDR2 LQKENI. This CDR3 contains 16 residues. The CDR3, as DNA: TGTGCCAGCTCACAACCGGGGACTTCGACGGGTGAGACCCAGTACTTC. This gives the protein CASSQPGTSTGETQYF.

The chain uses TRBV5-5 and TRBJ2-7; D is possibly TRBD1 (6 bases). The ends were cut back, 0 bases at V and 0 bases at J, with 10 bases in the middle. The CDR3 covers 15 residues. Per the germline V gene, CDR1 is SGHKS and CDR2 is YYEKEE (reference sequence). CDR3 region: CASSLGQALSYEQYF. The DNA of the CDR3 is TGTGCCAGCAGCTTGGGACAGGCTCTCTCCTACGAGCAGTACTTC. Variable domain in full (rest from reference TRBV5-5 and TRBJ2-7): DAGVTQSPTHLIKTRGQQVTLRCSPISGHKSVSWYQQVLGQGPQFIFQYYEKEERGRGNFPDRFSARQFPNYSSELNVNALLLGDSALYLCASSLGQALSYEQYFGPGTRLTVT.

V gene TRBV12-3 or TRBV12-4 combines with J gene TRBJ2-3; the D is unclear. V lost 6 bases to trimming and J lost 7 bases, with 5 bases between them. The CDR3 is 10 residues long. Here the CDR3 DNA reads TGTGCCAGCAGCCTCCATACGCAGTATTTT. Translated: CASSLHTQYF.

The chain's CDR3 is CASSLTNTGELFF. For the CDR3, the DNA is TGTGCCAGCTCACTCACGAACACCGGGGAGCTGTTTTTT. The gene calls are TRBV18 and TRBJ2-2, with D uncertain. The germline V gene has CDR1 KGHSH and CDR2 LQKENI. The CDR3 spans 13 residues. V was clipped by 4 bases and J by 0 bases, with 3 bases between them.

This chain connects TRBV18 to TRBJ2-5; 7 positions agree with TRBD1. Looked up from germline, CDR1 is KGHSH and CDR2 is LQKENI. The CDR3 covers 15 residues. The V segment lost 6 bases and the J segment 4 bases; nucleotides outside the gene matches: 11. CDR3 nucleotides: TGTGCCAGCTCCACAGGGGCCAATACTGGAGAGACCCAGTACTTC. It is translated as CASSTGANTGETQYF.

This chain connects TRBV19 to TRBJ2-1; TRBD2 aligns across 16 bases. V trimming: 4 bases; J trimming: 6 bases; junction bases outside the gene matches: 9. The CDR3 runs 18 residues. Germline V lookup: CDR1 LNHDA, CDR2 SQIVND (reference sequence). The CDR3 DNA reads TGTGCCAGTAGTACCCCCGGGACTAGCGGGAGGGCCGCCAATGAGCAGTTCTTC. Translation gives CASSTPGTSGRAANEQFF.

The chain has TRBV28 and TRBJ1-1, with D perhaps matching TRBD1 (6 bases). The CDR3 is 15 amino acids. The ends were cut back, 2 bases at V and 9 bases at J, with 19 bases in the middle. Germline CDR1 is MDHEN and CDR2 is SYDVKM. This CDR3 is CASSLGGAGAGKAFF. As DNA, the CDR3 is TGTGCCAGCAGTTTAGGTGGGGCAGGGGCGGGCAAAGCTTTCTTT.

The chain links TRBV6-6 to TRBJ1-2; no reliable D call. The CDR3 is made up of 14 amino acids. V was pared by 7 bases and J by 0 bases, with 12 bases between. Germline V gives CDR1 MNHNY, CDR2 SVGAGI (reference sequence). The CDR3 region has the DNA TGTGCCAGCAAAACGGGGTTCGCTAACTATGGCTACACCTTC. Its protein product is CASKTGFANYGYTF.

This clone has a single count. CDR3 in amino acids: CASSLTRGYSSYEQYF. The CDR3 coding sequence is TGCGCCAGCAGCTTGACAAGGGGATATAGCTCCTACGAGCAGTACTTC. This chain uses TRBV5-1 with TRBJ2-7, with TRBD1 as a possible D gene (5 bases). The V gene's germline CDR1 is SGHRS and CDR2 YFSETQ. Trimming removed 1 base from V and 0 bases from J, with 14 bases in between. The CDR3 is 16 amino acids.

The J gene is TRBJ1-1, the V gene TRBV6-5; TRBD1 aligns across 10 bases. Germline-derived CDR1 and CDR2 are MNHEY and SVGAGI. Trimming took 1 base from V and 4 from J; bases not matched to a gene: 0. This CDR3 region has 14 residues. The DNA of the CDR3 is TGTGCCAGCAGTTACTGGACAGGGGGCACTGAAGCTTTCTTT. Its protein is CASSYWTGGTEAFF.

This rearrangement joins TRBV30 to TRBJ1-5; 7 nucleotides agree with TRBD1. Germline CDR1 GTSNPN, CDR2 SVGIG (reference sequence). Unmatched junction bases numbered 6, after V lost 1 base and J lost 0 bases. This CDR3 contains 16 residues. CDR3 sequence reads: CAWSAGQAYSNQPQHF. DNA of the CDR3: TGTGCCTGGAGTGCCGGACAGGCTTATAGCAATCAGCCCCAGCATTTT.

DNA of the CDR3: TGTGCCAGCGGACAGACTTATGAAAAACTGTTTTTT. Residues: CASGQTYEKLFF. The J gene is TRBJ1-4, the V gene TRBV6-5, with D perhaps matching TRBD1 (6 bases). This CDR3 has 12 amino acids. CDR1 and CDR2 (germline): MNHEY, SVGAGI. V lost 8 bases and J lost 6, with 10 bases in between.

CDR3 DNA sequence: TGTGCCAGCAGTGACCGGGAGGTACCCTACAATGAGCAGTTCTTC. This gives the protein CASSDREVPYNEQFF. J is TRBJ2-1 and V is TRBV6-2 or TRBV6-3; 7 nucleotides align to TRBD2. The germline V gene has CDR1 MNHEY and CDR2 SVGEGT. Germline trimming cut 5 bases from V and 2 bases from J; bases unmatched to any gene: 6. The CDR3 length is 15 residues.

The CDR3 coding sequence is TGTGCCAGCAGCTTGGAGAGGACTGAAGCTTTCTTT. It specifies CASSLERTEAFF. The chain couples TRBV11-2 to TRBJ1-1; D not certain. The CDR3 extends over 12 amino acids. Germline V lookup: CDR1 SGHAT, CDR2 FQNNGV. V was cut by 3 bases and J by 5 bases, with 7 bases left in between.

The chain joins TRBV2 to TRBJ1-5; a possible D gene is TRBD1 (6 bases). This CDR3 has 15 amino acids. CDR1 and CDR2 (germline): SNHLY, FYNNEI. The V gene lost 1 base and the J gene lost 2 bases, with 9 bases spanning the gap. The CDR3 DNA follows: TGTGCCAGCAGTGAAGGGGGGCTGGGCAATCAGCCCCAGCATTTT. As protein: CASSEGGLGNQPQHF.

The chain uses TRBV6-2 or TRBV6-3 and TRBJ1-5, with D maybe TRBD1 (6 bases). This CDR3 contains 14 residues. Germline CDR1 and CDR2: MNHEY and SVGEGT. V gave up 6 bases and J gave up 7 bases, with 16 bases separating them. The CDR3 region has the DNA TGTGCCAGCAGCCAAGCAGGGGTATTGCAGCCCCAGCATTTT. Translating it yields CASSQAGVLQPQHF.

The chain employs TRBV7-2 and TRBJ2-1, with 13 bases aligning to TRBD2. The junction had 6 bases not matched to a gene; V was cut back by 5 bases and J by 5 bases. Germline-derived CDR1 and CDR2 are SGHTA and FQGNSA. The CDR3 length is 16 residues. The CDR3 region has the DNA TGTGCCAGCAGCCCCCGACTAGCGGGAGGCAACAATGAGCAGTTCTTC. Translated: CASSPRLAGGNNEQFF.

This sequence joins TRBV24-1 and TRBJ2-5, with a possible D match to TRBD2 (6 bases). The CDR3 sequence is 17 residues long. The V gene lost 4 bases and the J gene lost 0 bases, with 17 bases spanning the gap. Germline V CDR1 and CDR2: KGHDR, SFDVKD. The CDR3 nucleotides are TGTGCCACCAGTGACTCCCATGGAGGGGCTGACCAAGAGACCCAGTACTTC. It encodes CATSDSHGGADQETQYF.

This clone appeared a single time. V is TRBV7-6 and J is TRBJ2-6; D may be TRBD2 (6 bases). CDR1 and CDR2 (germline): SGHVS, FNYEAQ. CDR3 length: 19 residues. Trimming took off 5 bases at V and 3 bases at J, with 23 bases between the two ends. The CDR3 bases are TGTGCCAGCAGCCCCGGATTGGGAAATAGGGAGGATGGGGCCAACGTCCTGACTTTC. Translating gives CASSPGLGNREDGANVLTF.

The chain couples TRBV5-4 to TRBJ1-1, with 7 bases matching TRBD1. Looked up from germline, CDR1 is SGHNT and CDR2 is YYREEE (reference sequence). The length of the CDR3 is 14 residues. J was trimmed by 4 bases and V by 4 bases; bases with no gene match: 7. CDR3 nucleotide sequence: TGTGCCAGCAGCAACGCAGGGGGTCGCACTGAAGCTTTCTTT. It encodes CASSNAGGRTEAFF.

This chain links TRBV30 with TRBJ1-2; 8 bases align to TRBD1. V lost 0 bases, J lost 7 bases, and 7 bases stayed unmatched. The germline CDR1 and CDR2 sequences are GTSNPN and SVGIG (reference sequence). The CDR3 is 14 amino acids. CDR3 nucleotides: TGTGCCTGGAGTGTCTGGACAGGGAGGTCTGGCTACACCTTC. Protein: CAWSVWTGRSGYTF.

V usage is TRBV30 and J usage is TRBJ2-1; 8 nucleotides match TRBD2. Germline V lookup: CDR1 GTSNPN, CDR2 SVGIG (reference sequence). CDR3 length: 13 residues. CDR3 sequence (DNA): TGTGGCACTGGAGCGGGAGCCTACAATGAGCAGTTCTTC. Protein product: CGTGAGAYNEQFF.

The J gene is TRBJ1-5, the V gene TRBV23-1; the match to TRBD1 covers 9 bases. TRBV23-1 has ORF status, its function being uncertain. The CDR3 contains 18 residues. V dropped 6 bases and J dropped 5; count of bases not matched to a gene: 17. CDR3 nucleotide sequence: TGCGCCAGCAGCCAAAATAGGAGACCGGGACAGGGTCATCAGCCCCAGCATTTT. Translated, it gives CASSQNRRPGQGHQPQHF.

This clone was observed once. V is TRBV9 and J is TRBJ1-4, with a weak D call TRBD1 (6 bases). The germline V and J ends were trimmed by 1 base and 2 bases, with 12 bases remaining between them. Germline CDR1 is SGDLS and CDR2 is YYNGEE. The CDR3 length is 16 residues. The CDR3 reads CASSVMGHRTNEKLFF. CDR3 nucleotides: TGTGCCAGCAGCGTAATGGGACACCGGACTAATGAAAAACTGTTTTTT.

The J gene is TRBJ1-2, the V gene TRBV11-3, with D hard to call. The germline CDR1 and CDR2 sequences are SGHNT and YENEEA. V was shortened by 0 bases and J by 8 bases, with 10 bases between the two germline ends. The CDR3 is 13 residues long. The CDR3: CASSLDGWAGYTF. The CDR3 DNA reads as TGTGCCAGCAGCTTAGACGGCTGGGCCGGCTACACCTTC.